This TCR beta chain derives from a study of cytomegalovirus exposure and HLA in healthy donors (TCRdb year 2017). As for the study more broadly: An earlier analysis of several hundred of the donors reported approximately 300 Gb of sequence data and some 110 million unique TCR beta sequences obtained from some 200 million T cells. A later analysis re-examined previously published TCR beta repertoires from over 500 donors and added high-resolution HLA genotyping to investigate patterns of TCR occurrence. The study used immunosequencing to profile the T cell repertoires of 670 or so subjects and linked those repertoires to cytomegalovirus serostatus. The genetic ancestry cluster associated with self-reported Caucasian donors included 81% of the roughly 410 genotyped donors. Approximately 330 gigabases of sequencing data and roughly 81 million unique TCR sequences made up an early release that covered some 640 HLA-typed donors. A separate validation cohort of 100 to 150 different subjects was used in addition to the roughly 670-subject first cohort. Every discovery cohort repertoire had been produced on one sequencing platform. Rather than drawing on any new phenotypic data, the later analysis identified candidate immune exposures from TCR beta sequences and the way those sequences occurred across donors. Among about 410 genotyped donors of the cohort, an average of approximately 240,000 unique TCR beta nucleotide sequences was sequenced per donor, of which about 18% were non-productive. Donor age, sex, ethnicity and CMV serostatus were collected together with the repertoire data. The study aimed to test whether signatures of past pathogen exposure could be identified by cataloging public T cell receptors. The number of donors typed differed by locus, with roughly 620-630 for A, B, C, DRB1 and DQB1, roughly 520 for DQA1, approximately 570 for DPA1, and around 430 for DPB1. To predict cytomegalovirus infection status, the study combined high-throughput TCR immunosequencing, statistical association of individual TCRs with disease status, and machine learning. An earlier analysis of more than 450 of the donors used high-throughput TCR beta sequencing to judge whether each TCR beta V gene segment behaved as functional or pseudogenic. Because of strong linkage in the cohort, a few DR-DQ haplotypes were treated as single units for association and clustering. Genome-wide SNP genotypes for about 60% of the roughly 700 donors were used in a later genetic analysis, which treated that subset as a discovery cohort. Both class I and class II loci were covered by HLA typing, at four-digit resolution.

Here is what the overall study found, with its caveats: A later genetic analysis associated a missense DCLRE1C variant with V-gene and J-gene trimming of TCR beta chains, and an independent cohort replicated the association. The classifier was reported to diagnose cytomegalovirus status with high specificity and sensitivity in both the original cohort and the validation cohort. Because the 87-base-pair reads could not distinguish some IMGT-functional V segments, including TRBV6-2 and TRBV6-3, those segments were excluded. An earlier analysis of 587 of the donors showed that most TCR beta V segments appeared in productive rearrangements either about 87% or about 30% of the time, which broadly matched IMGT annotations. A total of some 180 TCR beta chains were listed by the study as associated with cytomegalovirus. Presence/absence analyses assumed roughly uniform sequencing depth across donors, an assumption that may not hold. In this cohort, only TCR beta chains were sequenced, and detectable features were limited by the absence of alpha or paired-chain data. Linkage disequilibrium might explain the correlated functional status among segregating V segments, but an unknown experimental factor could not be ruled out. A cluster of highly shared sequence variants was judged likely to be a technical artifact of the sequencing pipeline. A further reported finding was that TCR beta sequences accurately predicted the HLA-A and HLA-B alleles for most subjects in the first cohort. In a later analysis, most CMV-associated TCR beta chains were found to appear HLA-restricted, with HLA associations seemingly driven largely by CMV exposure. Most TCR sequences were seen in very few donors, while some public TCRs were found in many individuals. The only immune exposure information available for the cohort was CMV serostatus. Several of the top co-occurrence clusters appeared to be linked to parvovirus B19, influenza, CMV and Epstein-Barr virus, according to a later analysis. Assigning TCR associations to individual alleles was difficult when HLA alleles, especially DR and DQ, strongly co-occurred. Compared with the 666-donor mean, donors in an Asian-associated ancestry cluster had fewer N-insertions in productive TCRs, according to a later genetic analysis. The earlier analysis of nearly 600 of the donors excluded approximately 17 rarely observed V segments, including chromosome 9 orphons, because counts were too low. Because some donors lacked HLA typing at each locus, the association tests relied only on the typed subset. In vitro tests confirmed that three of the cytomegalovirus-associated TCR beta chains recognize cytomegalovirus antigens. According to the authors, the approach could potentially be generalized to other disease states and immunological phenotypes. A later analysis associated 16,951 TCR beta sequences with specific HLA alleles at a false discovery rate of 0.05. In a later analysis, HLA-associated TCR beta chains showed more clonal expansion and lower generation probabilities than non-associated chains that were equally common. In a later analysis, the rate of TCR association differed among HLA loci, with DRB1 alleles having the most associated TCRs and HLA-C alleles having the fewest.

On this clone itself: Its antigen is still unknown. Per-base qualities were not stored, and no clone one base away is much larger.

The junction shows trimming of 5 bases on V and 3 bases on J, and the gene matches do not reach 9 bases of it. Sequences LNHDA (CDR1) and SQIVND (CDR2) are obtained from the germline V gene (reference sequence). The CDR3 covers 15 residues, taking in both the cysteine and the phenylalanine. Only the CDR3 DNA is retained, 45 bases long and in frame from the first base. The library was obtained by the immunoSEQ multiplex PCR assay. The multiplex PCR relied on a mix of 60 forward primers for TCR Vbeta segments and 13 reverse primers for TCR Jbeta segments. Amplification of the CDR3 region of rearranged TCR beta genes was performed with a multiplex PCR assay on genomic DNA. On the Illumina HiSeq System, the amplified TCR beta libraries were sequenced as 87-base-pair reads. Regarding the original processing steps: A later analysis counted about 80 million unique TCR beta chains across the 550 to 750 repertoires, and some 11 million of these chains were shared by at least two donors. Raw reads were error-corrected and collapsed into unique sequences with a nearest-neighbor algorithm that merged closely related sequences to remove PCR and sequencing errors. Alignment of CDR3 sequences to IMGT reference sequences was used to assign V, D and J gene segments. For a sequence to be retained, a match of at least six nucleotides was required to both a V gene segment and a J gene segment. Rearrangements were classified as productive when the CDR3 lacked stop codons and remained in frame with V and J, and all other rearrangements were classified as non-productive. CDR3 was defined by IMGT convention, running from the second conserved V-encoded cysteine to the conserved J-encoded phenylalanine. The earlier analysis of a few hundred of the donors excluded sequences that lacked an unambiguous match to a single V gene segment. In an earlier analysis of 587 of the donors, V segments were called functional above 56.7% productive rearrangements and were called segregating when the between-donor standard deviation exceeded 5%. A statistical classification framework was developed to diagnose cytomegalovirus status using the catalog of TCR beta chain sequences. In a later analysis, TCR nucleotide sequences were compared against IMGT/GENE-DB human TR gene sequences so that V and J genes could be assigned. A later analysis assigned CDR3 sequences and most-parsimonious VDJ recombination scenarios with the TCRdist pipeline. In a later analysis, each TCR beta chain was defined by its CDR3 amino acid sequence together with its V-gene family, and reads lacking a unique V-gene family were excluded. In a later analysis, approximately 590 highly shared, low-generation-probability nucleotide sequences were removed to address suspected cross-contamination and a sequencing artifact. In a later analysis, a clonal expansion index was calculated for each public chain from normalized within-repertoire ranks of inferred template counts. In a later analysis, generation probabilities were computed using a VDJ recombination model fitted to out-of-frame rearrangements, and the results were checked against IGoR. A later analysis scored TCR-TCR, TCR-HLA and TCR-CMV co-occurrence with hypergeometric tests, applying a repertoire-size bias correction to TCR pairs. A later analysis estimated false discovery rates by permuting HLA or CMV assignments 20 times. A later analysis grouped co-occurring TCRs with DBSCAN, adding TCRdist sequence similarity when clustering within HLA-allele-positive subsets. For co-occurrence clustering, repertoires with fewer than 30,000 or more than 120,000 public chains were excluded, along with four to six repertoires with anomalous nucleotide sharing. Not all clones reach the TCRdb copy of this immuneACCESS table, which keeps in-frame sequences only. Checked studies attribute under half of the gap to unresolved V genes and leave the rest unexplained. That table is the source of V, J and clone size, and D and trimming were worked out from the DNA. The table for this sample lists 100,000 to 150,000 clones; roughly 88% of them were counted only once. Less than 3.5% of the sample is held by the ten biggest clonotypes.

The cohort comprised 550 to 700 healthy bone marrow donors. Cohort members were all nominally healthy when sampled, although unrecorded immune exposures were likely present. The donor tested CMV seronegative, placing the donor among the 350 to 400 seronegative members of the cohort. Each donor provided a peripheral blood sample, and peripheral blood mononuclear cells were used for TCR beta sequencing. The Qiagen DNeasy Blood Extraction Kit was used to extract genomic DNA from the blood cell samples. The clonotype comes from a man in his forties or fifties in good health and CMV-seronegative. The rearrangement joined TRBV19 to TRBJ1-1, with 7 bases in between that match TRBD1. The sample consisted of PBMCs. The CDR3 in this case is CASSRLGQGDTEAFF. The DNA sequence reads TGTGCCAGTAGTCGCTTAGGGCAGGGGGACACTGAAGCTTTCTTT.